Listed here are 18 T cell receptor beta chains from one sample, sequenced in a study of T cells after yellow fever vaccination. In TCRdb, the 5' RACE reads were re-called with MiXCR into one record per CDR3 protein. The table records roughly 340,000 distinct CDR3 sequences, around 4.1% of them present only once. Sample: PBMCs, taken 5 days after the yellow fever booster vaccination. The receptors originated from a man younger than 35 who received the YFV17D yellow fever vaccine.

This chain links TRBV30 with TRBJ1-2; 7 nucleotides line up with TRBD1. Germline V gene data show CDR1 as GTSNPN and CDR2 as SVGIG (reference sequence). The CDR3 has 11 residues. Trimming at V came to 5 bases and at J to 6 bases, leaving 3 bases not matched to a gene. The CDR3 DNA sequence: TGTGCCTGGTACAGGGGCGATGGCTACACCTTC. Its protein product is CAWYRGDGYTF.

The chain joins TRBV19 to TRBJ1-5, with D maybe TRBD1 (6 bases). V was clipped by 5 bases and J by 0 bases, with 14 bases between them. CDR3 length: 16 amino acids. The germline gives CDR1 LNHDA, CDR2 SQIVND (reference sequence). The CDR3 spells CASSERSGVSNQPQHF. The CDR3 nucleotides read TGTGCCAGTAGTGAGCGATCAGGGGTTAGCAATCAGCCCCAGCATTTT.

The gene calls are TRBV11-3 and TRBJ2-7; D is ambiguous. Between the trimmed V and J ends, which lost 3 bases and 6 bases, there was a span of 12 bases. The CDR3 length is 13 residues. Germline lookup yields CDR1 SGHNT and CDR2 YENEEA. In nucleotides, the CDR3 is TGTGCCAGCAGCTTTTCGTCCAGCACCGAGCAGTACTTC. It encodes CASSFSSSTEQYF.

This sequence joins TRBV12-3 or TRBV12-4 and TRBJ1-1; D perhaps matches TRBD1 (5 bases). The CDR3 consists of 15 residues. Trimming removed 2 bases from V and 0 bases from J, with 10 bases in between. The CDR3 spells CASSLRGYMNTEAFF. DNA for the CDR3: TGTGCCAGCAGTTTAAGGGGATATATGAACACTGAAGCTTTCTTT.

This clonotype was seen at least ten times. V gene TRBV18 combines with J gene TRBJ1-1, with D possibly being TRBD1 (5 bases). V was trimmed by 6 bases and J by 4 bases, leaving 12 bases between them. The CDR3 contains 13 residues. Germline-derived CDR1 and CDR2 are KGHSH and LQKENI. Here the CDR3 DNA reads TGTGCCAGCTCCCGGACTGGGGGCACTGAAGCTTTCTTT. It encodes CASSRTGGTEAFF.

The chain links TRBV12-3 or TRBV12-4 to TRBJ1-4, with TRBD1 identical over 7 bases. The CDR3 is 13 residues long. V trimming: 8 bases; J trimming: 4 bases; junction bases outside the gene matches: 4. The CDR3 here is CASGDSLNEKLFF. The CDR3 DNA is TGTGCCAGCGGGGACAGCCTTAATGAAAAACTGTTTTTT.

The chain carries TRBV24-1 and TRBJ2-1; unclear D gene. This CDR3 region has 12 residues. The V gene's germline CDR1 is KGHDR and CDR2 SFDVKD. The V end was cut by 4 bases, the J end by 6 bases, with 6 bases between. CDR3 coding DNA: TGTGCCACCAGTGAACGGACCAATGAGCAGTTCTTC. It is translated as CATSERTNEQFF.

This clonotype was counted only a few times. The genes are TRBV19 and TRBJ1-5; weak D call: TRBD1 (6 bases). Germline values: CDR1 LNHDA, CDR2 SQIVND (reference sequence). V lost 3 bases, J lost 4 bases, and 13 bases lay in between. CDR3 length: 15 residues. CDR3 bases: TGTGCCAGTAGTATTATAGGACAGCCGAATCAGCCCCAGCATTTT. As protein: CASSIIGQPNQPQHF.

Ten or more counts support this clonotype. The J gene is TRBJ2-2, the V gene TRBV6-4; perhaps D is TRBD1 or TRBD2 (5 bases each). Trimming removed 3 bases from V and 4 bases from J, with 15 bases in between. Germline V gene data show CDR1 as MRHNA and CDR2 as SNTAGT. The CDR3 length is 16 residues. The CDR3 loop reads CASSDPFGASTGELFF. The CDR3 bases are TGTGCCAGCAGTGATCCCTTCGGGGCCTCCACCGGGGAGCTGTTTTTT.

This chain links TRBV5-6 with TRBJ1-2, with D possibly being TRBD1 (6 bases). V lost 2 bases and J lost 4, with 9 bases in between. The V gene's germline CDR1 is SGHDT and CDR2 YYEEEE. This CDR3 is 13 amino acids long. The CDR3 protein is CASSFRGAYGYTF. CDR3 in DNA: TGTGCCAGCAGCTTCCGGGGGGCCTATGGCTACACCTTC.

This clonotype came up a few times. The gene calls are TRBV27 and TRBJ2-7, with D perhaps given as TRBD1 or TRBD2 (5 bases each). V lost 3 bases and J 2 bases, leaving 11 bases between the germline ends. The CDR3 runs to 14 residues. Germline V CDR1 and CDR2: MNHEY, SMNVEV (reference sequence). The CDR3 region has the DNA TGTGCCAGCAGTTTCTTAGAGGGGACCTACGAGCAGTACTTC. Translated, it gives CASSFLEGTYEQYF.

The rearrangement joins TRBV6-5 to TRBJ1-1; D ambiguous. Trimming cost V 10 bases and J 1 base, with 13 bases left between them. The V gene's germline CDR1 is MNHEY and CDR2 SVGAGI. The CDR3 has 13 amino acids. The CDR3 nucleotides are TGTGCCACTGAAGCGGGCCAGAACACTGAAGCTTTCTTT. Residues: CATEAGQNTEAFF.

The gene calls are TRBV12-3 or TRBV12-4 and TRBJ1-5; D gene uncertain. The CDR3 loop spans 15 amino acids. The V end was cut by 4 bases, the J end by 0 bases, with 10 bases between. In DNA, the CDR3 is TGTGCCAGCAGTTGGACGTCGAATAGCAATCAGCCCCAGCATTTT. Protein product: CASSWTSNSNQPQHF.

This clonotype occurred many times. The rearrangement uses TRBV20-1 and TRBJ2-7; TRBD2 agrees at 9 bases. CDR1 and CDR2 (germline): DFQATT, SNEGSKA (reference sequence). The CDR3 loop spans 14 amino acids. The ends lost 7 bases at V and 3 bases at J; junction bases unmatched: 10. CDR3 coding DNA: TGCAGTGTCCCCCCCCTAGCGGGGTACTACGAGCAGTACTTC. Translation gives CSVPPLAGYYEQYF.

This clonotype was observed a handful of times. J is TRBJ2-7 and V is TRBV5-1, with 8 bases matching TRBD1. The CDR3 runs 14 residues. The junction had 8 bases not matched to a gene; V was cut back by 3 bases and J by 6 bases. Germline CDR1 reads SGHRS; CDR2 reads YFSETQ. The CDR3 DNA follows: TGCGCCAGCAGCTGCGGACAGGGACGAAGCGAGCAGTACGTC. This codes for CASSCGQGRSEQYV.

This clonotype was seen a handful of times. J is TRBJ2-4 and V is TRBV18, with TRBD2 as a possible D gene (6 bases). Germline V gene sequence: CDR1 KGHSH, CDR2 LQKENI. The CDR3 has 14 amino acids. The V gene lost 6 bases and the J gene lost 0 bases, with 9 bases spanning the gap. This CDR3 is CASSTGLAKNIQYF. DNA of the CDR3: TGTGCCAGCTCCACGGGACTAGCCAAAAACATTCAGTACTTC.

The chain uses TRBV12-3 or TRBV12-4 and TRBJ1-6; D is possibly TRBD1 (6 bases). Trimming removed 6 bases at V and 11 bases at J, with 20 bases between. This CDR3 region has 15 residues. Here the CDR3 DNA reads TGTGCCAGCAGCCCGGGACAAAGGCCCGGGACACCCCTCCACTTT. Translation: CASSPGQRPGTPLHF.

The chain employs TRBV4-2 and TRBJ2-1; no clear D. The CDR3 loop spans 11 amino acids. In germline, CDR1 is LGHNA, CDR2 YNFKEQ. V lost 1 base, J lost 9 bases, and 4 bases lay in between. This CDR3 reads CASSQAGEQFF. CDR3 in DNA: TGTGCCAGCAGCCAAGCCGGTGAGCAGTTCTTC.